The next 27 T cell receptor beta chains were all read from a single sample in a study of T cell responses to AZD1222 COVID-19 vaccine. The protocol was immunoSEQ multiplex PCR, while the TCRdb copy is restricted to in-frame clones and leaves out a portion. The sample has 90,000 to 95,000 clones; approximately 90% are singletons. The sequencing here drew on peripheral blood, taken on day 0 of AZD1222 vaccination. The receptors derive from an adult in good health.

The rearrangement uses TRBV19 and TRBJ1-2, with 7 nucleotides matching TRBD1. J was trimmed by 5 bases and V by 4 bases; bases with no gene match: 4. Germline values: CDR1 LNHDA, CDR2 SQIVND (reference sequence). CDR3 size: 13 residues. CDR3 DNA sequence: TGTGCCAGTAGTACTGGGACAGATTATGGCTACACCTTC. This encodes CASSTGTDYGYTF.

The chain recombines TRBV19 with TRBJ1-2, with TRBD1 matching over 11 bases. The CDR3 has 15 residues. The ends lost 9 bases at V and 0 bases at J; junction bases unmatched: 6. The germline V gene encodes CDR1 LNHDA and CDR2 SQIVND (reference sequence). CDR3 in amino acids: CASRDRGSSNYGYTF. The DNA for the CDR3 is TGTGCCAGCCGGGACAGGGGGAGTTCTAACTATGGCTACACCTTC.

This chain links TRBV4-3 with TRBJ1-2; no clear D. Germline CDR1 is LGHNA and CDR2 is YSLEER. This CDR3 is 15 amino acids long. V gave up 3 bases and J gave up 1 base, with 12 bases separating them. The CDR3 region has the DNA TGCGCCAGCAGCCAGGTCCCTCCCCGTAACTATGGCTACACCTTC. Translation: CASSQVPPRNYGYTF.

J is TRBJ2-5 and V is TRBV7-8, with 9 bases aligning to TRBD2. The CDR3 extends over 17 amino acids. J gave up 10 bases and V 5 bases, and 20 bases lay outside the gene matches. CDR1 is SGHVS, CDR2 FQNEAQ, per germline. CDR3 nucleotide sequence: TGTGCCAGCAGCCCTGGACTAGCGAGGAACCCATACGAGGGCCAGTACTTC. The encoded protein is CASSPGLARNPYEGQYF. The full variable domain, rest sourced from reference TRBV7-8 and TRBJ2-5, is GAGVSQSPRYKVAKRGQDVALRCDPISGHVSLFWYQQALGQGPEFLTYFQNEAQLDKSGLPSDRFFAERPEGSVSTLKIQRTQQEDSAVYLCASSPGLARNPYEGQYFGPGTRLLVL.

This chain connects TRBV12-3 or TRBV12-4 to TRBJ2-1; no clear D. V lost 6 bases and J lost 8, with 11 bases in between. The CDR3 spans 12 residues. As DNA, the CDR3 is TGTGCCAGCAGCCGGCTGCGATATGAGCAGTTCTTC. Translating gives CASSRLRYEQFF.

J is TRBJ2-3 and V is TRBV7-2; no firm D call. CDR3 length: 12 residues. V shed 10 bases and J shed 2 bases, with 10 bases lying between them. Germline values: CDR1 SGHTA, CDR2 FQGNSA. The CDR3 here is CATYGDTDTQYF. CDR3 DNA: TGTGCCACGTATGGGGACACAGATACGCAGTATTTT.

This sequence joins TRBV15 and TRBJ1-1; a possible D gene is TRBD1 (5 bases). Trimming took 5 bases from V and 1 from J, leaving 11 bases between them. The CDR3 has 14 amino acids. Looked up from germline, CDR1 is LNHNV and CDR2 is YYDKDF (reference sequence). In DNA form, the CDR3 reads TGTGCCACCAGCCCGATGGGGGGGAACACTGAAGCTTTCTTT. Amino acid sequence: CATSPMGGNTEAFF.

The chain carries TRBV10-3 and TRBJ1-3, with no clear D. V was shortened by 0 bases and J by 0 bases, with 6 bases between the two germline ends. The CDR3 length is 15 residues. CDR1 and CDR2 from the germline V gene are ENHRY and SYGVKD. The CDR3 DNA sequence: TGTGCCATCAGTGAGTCAGGGATCTCTGGAAACACCATATATTTT. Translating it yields CAISESGISGNTIYF.

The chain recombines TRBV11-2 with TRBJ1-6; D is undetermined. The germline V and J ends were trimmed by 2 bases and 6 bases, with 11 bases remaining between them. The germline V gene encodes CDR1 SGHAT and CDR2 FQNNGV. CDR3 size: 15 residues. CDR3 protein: CASSLLPGRNSPLHF. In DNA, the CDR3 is TGTGCCAGCAGCTTACTGCCAGGCCGTAATTCACCCCTCCACTTT.

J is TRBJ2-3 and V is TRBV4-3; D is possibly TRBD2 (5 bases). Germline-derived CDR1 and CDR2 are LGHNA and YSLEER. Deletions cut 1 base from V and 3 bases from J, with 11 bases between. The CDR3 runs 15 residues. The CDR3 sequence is CASSQGRKITDTQYF. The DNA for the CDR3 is TGCGCCAGCAGCCAAGGGAGGAAGATTACAGATACGCAGTATTTT.

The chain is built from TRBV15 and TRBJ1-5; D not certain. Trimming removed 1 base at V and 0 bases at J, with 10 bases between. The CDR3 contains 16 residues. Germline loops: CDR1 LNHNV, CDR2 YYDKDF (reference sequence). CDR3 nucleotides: TGTGCCACCAGCAGAGTTACGGGATATAGCAATCAGCCCCAGCATTTT. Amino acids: CATSRVTGYSNQPQHF.

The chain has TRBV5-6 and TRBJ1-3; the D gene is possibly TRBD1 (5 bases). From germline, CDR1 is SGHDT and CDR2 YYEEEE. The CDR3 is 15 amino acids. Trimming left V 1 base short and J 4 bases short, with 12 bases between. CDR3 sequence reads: CASSLFSGSGNTIYF. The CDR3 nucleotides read TGTGCCAGCAGCTTGTTTTCAGGGTCCGGAAACACCATATATTTT.

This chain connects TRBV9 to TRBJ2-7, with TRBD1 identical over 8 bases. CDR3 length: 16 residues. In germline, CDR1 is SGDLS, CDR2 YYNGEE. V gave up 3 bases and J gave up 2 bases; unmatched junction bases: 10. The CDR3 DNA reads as TGTGCCAGCAGCGGGGCCCCGGGACAGGCGACCTACGAGCAGTACTTC. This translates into CASSGAPGQATYEQYF.

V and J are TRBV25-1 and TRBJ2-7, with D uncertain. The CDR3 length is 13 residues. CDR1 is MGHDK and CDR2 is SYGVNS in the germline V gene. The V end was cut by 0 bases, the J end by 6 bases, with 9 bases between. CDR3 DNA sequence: TGTGCCAGCAGTGAATATCGGCCGGGCGAGCAGTACTTC. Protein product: CASSEYRPGEQYF.

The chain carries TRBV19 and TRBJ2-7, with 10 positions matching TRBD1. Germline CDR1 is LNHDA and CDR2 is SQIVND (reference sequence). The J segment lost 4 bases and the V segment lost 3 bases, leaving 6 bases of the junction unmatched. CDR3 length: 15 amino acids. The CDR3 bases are TGTGCCAGTAGTATCTTGACAGGGGGCAATTACGAGCAGTACTTC. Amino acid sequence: CASSILTGGNYEQYF.

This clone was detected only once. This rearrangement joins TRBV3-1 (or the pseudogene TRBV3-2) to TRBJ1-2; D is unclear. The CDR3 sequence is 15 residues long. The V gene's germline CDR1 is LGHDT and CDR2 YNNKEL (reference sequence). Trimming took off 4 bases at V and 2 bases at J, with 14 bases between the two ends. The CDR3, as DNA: TGTGCCAGCAGCCTTCTCGATAGCGGGAACTATGGCTACACCTTC. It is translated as CASSLLDSGNYGYTF.

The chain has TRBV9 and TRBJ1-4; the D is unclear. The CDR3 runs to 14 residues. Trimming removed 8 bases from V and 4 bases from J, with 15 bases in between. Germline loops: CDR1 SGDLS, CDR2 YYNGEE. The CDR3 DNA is TGTGCCAGTACCCAGAGTCCTCTTAATGAAAAACTGTTTTTT. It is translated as CASTQSPLNEKLFF.

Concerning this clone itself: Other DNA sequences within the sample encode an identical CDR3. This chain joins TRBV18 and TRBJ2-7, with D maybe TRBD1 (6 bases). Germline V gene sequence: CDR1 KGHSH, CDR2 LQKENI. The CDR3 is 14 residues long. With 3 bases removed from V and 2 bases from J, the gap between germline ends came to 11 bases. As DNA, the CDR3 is TGTGCCAGCTCACCGGAGTCAGGGGCCTACGAGCAGTACTTC. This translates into CASSPESGAYEQYF.

In DNA form, the CDR3 reads TGTGCCAGCAGCTATTCCTCCGGGGGGGCCTATGGCTACACCTTC. Residues: CASSYSSGGAYGYTF. This chain joins TRBV7-9 and TRBJ1-2; D perhaps matches TRBD1 (6 bases). The CDR3 runs 15 residues. Trimming removed 4 bases at V and 4 bases at J, with 16 bases between. Germline V gives CDR1 SEHNR, CDR2 FQNEAQ (reference sequence).

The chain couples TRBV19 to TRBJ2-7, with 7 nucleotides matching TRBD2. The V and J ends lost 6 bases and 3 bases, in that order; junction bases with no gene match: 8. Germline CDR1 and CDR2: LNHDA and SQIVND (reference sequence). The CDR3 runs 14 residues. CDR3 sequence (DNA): TGTGCCAGTAGCCTCGGAGGACTAGACTACGAGCAGTACTTC. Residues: CASSLGGLDYEQYF.

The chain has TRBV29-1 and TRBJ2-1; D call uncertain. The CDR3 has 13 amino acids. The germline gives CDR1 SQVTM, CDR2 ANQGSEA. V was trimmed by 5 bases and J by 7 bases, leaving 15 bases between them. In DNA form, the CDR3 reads TGCAGCGTTACCCCTAGGTCCCTTAATGAGCAGTTCTTC. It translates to CSVTPRSLNEQFF.

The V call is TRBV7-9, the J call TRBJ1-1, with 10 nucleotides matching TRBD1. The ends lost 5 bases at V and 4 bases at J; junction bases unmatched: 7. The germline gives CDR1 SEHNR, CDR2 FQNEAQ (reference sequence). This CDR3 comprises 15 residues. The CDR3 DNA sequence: TGTGCCAGCAGCGCGACGGACAGGGGGACCACTGAAGCTTTCTTT. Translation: CASSATDRGTTEAFF.

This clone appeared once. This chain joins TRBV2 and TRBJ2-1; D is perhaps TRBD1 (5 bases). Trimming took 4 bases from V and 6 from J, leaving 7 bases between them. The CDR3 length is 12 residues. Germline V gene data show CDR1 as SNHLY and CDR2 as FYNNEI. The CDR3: CASSVTANEQFF. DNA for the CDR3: TGTGCCAGCAGTGTGACAGCCAATGAGCAGTTCTTC.

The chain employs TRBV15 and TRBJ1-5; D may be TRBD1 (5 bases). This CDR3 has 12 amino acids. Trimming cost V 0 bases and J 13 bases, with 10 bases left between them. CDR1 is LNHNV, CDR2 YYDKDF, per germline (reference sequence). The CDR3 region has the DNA TGTGCCACCAGCAGAGACGACAGCATTCAGCATTTT. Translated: CATSRDDSIQHF.

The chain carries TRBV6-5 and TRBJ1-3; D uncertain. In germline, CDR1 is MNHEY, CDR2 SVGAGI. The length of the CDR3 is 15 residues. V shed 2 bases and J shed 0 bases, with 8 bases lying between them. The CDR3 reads CASSYGVDSGNTIYF. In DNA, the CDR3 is TGTGCCAGCAGTTACGGGGTGGACTCTGGAAACACCATATATTTT.

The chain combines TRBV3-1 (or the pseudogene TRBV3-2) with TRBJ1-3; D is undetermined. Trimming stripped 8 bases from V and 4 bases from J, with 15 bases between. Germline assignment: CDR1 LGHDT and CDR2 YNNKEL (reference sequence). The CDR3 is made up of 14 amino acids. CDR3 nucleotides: TGTGCCAGCCGGCAGGCGACCGACGGAAACACCATATATTTT. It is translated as CASRQATDGNTIYF.

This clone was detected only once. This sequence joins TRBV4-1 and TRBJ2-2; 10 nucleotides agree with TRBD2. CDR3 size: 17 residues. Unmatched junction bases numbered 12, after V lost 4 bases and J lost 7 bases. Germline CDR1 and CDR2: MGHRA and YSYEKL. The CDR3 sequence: CASSPAWSGGAGGELFF. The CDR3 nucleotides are TGCGCCAGCAGCCCCGCGTGGAGCGGGGGGGCCGGCGGGGAGCTGTTTTTT.